A single sample gave rise to the 10 T cell receptor beta chains below, sequenced in a study of post-analysis software for immune sequencing data. No antigen is known for these receptors. Study outcomes and limitations: Patients showed TRBV5-6, TRBV5-1 and TRBV20-1 among 4 or 5 TRBV segments more frequent than in controls.

TCR beta libraries were prepared from cDNA with unique molecular identifiers. A single record per CDR3 protein comes from TCRdb applying MiXCR to the PCR reads. The sample lists under 900,000 distinct CDR3 sequences; 53% were seen once. Sequencing used blood. Source of these receptors: a girl between 10 and 17 years old with multiple sclerosis.

The chain combines TRBV20-1 with TRBJ2-1, with 7 bases matching TRBD2. Germline CDR1 is DFQATT and CDR2 is SNEGSKA (reference sequence). Trimming cost V 6 bases and J 5 bases; bases outside gene matches: 7. This CDR3 is 13 amino acids long. As DNA, the CDR3 is TGCAGTGCCACAGGCGGGAGCGACAATGAGCAGTTCTTC. This sequence encodes CSATGGSDNEQFF.

V is TRBV10-3 and J is TRBJ2-5; TRBD2 agrees at 10 bases. Trimming cost V 8 bases and J 3 bases; bases outside gene matches: 3. Per germline, CDR1 ENHRY and CDR2 SYGVKD. The CDR3 length is 13 residues. CDR3 sequence reads: CAIGTSVEETQYF. Written as DNA, the CDR3 is TGTGCCATCGGGACTAGCGTCGAAGAGACCCAGTACTTC.

This clonotype appeared a few times. The rearrangement links TRBV13 to TRBJ1-2; TRBD1 aligns across 11 bases. Germline V gives CDR1 PRHDT, CDR2 FYEKMQ (reference sequence). The CDR3 consists of 14 residues. V shed 6 bases and J 4 bases; nucleotides not matched to a gene: 4. DNA for the CDR3: TGTGCCAGCAGGCGGACAGGGGGCATCTATGGCTACACCTTC. This codes for CASRRTGGIYGYTF.

This clonotype was recorded once. This chain connects TRBV6-2 or TRBV6-3 to TRBJ2-5, with a possible D match to TRBD2 (5 bases). The J call could be wrong; TRBJ2-7 is a better fit for the DNA end. Per germline, CDR1 MNHEY and CDR2 SVGEGT. The CDR3 sequence is 13 residues long. The CDR3 here is CASMEADTYEQYF. In DNA, the CDR3 is TGTGCCAGTATGGAGGCCGACACCTACGAGCAGTACTTC.

J is TRBJ1-1 and V is TRBV11-3, with D hard to call. Trimming removed 4 bases from V and 4 bases from J, with 10 bases in between. The CDR3 length is 13 residues. CDR1 SGHNT and CDR2 YENEEA come from the germline V gene. CDR3 in amino acids: CASSWTLSTEAFF. The CDR3 bases are TGTGCCAGCAGCTGGACCTTGAGCACTGAAGCTTTCTTT.

V is TRBV7-9 and J is TRBJ1-2, with D maybe TRBD1 (6 bases). This CDR3 is 16 amino acids long. The germline CDR1 and CDR2 sequences are SEHNR and FQNEAQ (reference sequence). V was clipped by 5 bases and J by 0 bases, with 16 bases between them. CDR3 sequence (DNA): TGTGCCAGCAGCGCCCTAGGGGGGTTTCCTAACTATGGCTACACCTTC. It codes for CASSALGGFPNYGYTF. The entire variable domain, with the rest obtained from reference TRBV7-9 and TRBJ1-2, is as follows: DTGVSQNPRHKITKRGQNVTFRCDPISEHNRLYWYRQTLGQGPEFLTYFQNEAQLEKSRLLSDRFSAERPKGSFSTLEIQRTEQGDSAMYLCASSALGGFPNYGYTFGSGTRLTVV.

This clonotype was seen only a few times. The chain combines TRBV7-9 with TRBJ2-4, with D maybe TRBD1 (5 bases). TRBJ2-5 explains the end of the DNA better; the J call may be wrong. This CDR3 comprises 13 residues. The V gene's germline CDR1 is SEHNR and CDR2 FQNEAQ (reference sequence). The CDR3 DNA follows: TGTGCCAGCAGCTTCACAGGCCAGGGGACCCAGTACTTC. This encodes CASSFTGQGTQYF.

This chain uses TRBV20-1 with TRBJ2-7; D is unresolved. CDR1 and CDR2 from the germline V gene are DFQATT and SNEGSKA (reference sequence). The CDR3 has 12 amino acids. V lost 6 bases to trimming and J lost 4 bases, with 13 bases between them. CDR3 sequence: CSAQIRVYEQYF. CDR3 DNA: TGCAGTGCCCAAATAAGGGTTTACGAGCAGTACTTC.

The chain uses TRBV5-5 and TRBJ2-3; 11 bases fit TRBD2. Trimming at V came to 4 bases and at J to 5 bases, leaving 3 bases not matched to a gene. CDR3 length: 14 residues. Germline V gene data show CDR1 as SGHKS and CDR2 as YYEKEE (reference sequence). The CDR3 loop is CASSQLAGEDTQYF. The DNA of the CDR3 is TGTGCCAGCAGCCAACTAGCGGGAGAAGATACGCAGTATTTT.

This rearrangement joins TRBV29-1 to TRBJ2-7; TRBD1 might be the D (5 bases). The CDR3 has 14 amino acids. CDR1 is SQVTM, CDR2 ANQGSEA, per germline. Trimming cost V 4 bases and J 6 bases, with 19 bases left between them. Here the CDR3 DNA reads TGCAGCGTTGTAAGCCAGGGTAAGGGTCGCGAGCAGTACTTC. It translates to CSVVSQGKGREQYF.